This entry describes one T cell receptor beta chain. Its matching antigen is unknown. This sample stems from a study of cytomegalovirus exposure and HLA in healthy donors. Whole-study findings and limits: In a later analysis, common viral pathogens appeared linked to several of the most significant clusters.

The CDR3 has 14 residues. The germline V gene encodes CDR1 SGHRS and CDR2 YFSETQ. A multiplex PCR was run with 60 Vbeta primers and 13 Jbeta primers. Data came from immunoSEQ multiplex PCR; TCRdb stores just in-frame clones and leaves some out. The table lists roughly 100,000 clones, around a tenth of them singletons. This clonotype was sampled from a man in his forties or fifties in good health and CMV-seropositive. Sequencing input: PBMCs. The V and J genes are TRBV5-1 and TRBJ2-5; TRBD2 might be the D (6 bases). The end of the DNA fits TRBJ2-7 better, so the J call may be wrong. As DNA, the CDR3 is TGCGCCAGCAGCTTACCCGGGAGATACAACGAGCAGTACTTC. It translates to CASSLPGRYNEQYF.